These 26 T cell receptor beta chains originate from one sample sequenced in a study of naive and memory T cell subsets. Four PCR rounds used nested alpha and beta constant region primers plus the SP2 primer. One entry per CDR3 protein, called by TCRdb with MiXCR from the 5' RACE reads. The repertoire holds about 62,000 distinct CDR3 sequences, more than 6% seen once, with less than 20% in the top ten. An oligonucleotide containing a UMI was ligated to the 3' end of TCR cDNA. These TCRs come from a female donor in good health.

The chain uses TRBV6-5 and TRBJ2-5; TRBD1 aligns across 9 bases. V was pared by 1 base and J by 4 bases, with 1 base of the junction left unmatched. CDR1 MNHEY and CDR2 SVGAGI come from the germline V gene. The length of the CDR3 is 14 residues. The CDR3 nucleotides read TGTGCCAGCAGTTACTTACAGGGGGCAGAGACCCAGTACTTC. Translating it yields CASSYLQGAETQYF.

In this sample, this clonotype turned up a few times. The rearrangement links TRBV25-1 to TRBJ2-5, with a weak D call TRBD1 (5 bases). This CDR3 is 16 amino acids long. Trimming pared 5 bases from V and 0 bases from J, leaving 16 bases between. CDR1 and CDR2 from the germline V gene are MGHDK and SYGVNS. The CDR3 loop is CASSPPRTHHQETQYF. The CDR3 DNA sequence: TGTGCCAGCAGTCCTCCCCGGACACATCACCAAGAGACCCAGTACTTC.

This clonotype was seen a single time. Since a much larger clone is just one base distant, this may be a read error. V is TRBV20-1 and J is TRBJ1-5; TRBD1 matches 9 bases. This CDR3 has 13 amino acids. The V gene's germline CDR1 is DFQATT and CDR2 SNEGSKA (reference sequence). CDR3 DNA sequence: TGCAGTGCGGCCGGACAGGGGAATCAGCCCCAGAATTTT. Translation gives CSAAGQGNQPQNF.

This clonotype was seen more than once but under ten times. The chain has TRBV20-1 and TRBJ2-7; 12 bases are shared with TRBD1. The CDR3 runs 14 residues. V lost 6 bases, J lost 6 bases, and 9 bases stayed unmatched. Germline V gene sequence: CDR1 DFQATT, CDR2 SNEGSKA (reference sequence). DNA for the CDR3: TGCAGTGCCCCAAGGGACAGGGGGCGAAGCGAGCAGTACTTC. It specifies CSAPRDRGRSEQYF.

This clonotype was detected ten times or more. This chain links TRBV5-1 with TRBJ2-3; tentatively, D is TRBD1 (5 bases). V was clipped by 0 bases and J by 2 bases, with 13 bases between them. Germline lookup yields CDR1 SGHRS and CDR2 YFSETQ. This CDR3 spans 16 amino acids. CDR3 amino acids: CASSLGNRLNTDTQYF. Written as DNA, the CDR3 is TGCGCCAGCAGCTTGGGTAACAGGCTCAACACAGATACGCAGTATTTT.

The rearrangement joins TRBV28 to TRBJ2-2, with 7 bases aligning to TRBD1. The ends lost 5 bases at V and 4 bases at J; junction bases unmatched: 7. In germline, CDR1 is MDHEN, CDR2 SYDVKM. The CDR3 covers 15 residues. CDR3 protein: CASSPPGQITGELFF. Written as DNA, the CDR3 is TGTGCCAGCAGTCCCCCGGGACAGATCACCGGGGAGCTGTTTTTT.

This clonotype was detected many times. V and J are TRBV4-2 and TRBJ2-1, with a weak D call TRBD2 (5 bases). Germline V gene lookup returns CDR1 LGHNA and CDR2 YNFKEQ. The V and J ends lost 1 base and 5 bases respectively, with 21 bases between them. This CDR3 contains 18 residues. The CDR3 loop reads CASSQAYTRAGIHNEQFF. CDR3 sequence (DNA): TGTGCCAGCAGCCAAGCCTACACAAGAGCCGGGATCCACAATGAGCAGTTCTTC.

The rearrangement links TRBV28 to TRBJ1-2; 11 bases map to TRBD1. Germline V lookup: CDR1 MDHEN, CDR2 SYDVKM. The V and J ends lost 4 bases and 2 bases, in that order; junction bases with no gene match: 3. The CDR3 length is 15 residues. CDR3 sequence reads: CASSSGTGGNYGYTF. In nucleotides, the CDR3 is TGTGCCAGCAGTTCAGGGACAGGGGGAAACTATGGCTACACCTTC.

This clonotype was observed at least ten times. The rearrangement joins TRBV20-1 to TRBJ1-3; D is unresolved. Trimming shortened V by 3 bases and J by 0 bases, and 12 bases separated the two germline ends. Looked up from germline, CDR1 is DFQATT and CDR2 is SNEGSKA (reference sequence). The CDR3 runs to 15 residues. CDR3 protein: CSARGRSTSGNTIYF. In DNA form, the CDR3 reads TGCAGTGCTAGGGGCCGGAGTACCTCTGGAAACACCATATATTTT.

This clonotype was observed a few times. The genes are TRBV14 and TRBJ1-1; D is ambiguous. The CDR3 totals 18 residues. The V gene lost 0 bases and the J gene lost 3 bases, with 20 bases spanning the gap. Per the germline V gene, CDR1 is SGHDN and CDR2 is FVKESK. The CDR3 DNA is TGTGCCAGCAGCCAAGATACTGGCGTCCTACCTGGGGACACTGAAGCTTTCTTT. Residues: CASSQDTGVLPGDTEAFF.

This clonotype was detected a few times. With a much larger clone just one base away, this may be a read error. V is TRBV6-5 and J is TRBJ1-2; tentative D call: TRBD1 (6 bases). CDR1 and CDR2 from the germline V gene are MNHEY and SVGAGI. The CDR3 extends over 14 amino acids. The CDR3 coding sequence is TGTGCCAGCAGTTCACAGGGACCTAACTATGGCGACACCTTC. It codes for CASSSQGPNYGDTF.

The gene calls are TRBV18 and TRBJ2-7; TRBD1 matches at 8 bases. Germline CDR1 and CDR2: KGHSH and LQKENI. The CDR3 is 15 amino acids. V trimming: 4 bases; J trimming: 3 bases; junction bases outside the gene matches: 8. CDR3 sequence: CASSRRRDRSYEQYF. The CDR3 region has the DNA TGTGCCAGCTCACGCCGGCGGGACAGGAGCTACGAGCAGTACTTC.

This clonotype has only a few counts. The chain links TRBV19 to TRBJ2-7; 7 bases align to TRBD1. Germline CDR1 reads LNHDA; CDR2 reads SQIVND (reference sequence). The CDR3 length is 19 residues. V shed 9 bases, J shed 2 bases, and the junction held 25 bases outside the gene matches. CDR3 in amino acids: CASHSSPLPKGTDTYEQYF. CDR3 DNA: TGTGCCAGCCACTCCTCTCCTCTCCCCAAAGGGACAGACACCTACGAGCAGTACTTC.

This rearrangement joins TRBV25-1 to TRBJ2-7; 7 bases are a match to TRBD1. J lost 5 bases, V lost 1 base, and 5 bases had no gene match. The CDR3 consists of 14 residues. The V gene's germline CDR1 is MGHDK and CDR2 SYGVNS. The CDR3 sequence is CASSESNRGHEQYF. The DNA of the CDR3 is TGTGCCAGCAGTGAATCGAACAGGGGACACGAGCAGTACTTC.

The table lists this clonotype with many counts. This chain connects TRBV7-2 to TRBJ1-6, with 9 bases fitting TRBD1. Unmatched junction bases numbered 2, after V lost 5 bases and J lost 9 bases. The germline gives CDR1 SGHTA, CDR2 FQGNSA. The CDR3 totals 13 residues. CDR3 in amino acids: CASSPDRGSPLHF. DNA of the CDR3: TGTGCCAGCAGCCCGGACAGGGGTTCACCCCTCCACTTT.

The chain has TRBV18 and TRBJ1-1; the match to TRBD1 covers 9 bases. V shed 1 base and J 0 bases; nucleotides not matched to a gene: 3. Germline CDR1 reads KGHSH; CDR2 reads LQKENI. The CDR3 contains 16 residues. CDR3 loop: CASSPRGTGLNTEAFF. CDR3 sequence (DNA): TGTGCCAGCTCACCACGGGGGACAGGGTTGAACACTGAAGCTTTCTTT.

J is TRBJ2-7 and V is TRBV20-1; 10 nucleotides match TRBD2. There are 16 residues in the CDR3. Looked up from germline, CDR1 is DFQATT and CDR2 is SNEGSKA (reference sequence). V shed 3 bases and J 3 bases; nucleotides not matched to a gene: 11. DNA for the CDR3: TGCAGTGCTAGGGGAACCAGCGGGGGGGCGGTCTACGAGCAGTACTTC. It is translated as CSARGTSGGAVYEQYF.

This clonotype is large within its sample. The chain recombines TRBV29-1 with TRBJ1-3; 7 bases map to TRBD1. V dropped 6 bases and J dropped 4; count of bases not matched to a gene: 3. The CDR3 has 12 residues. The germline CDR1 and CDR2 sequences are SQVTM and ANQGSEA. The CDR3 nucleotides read TGCAGCGTAGGGGACAGCGGAAACACCATATATTTT. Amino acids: CSVGDSGNTIYF. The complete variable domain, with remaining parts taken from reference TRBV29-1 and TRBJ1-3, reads SAVISQKPSRDICQRGTSLTIQCQVDSQVTMMFWYRQQPGQSLTLIATANQGSEATYESGFVIDKFPISRPNLTFSTLTVSNMSPEDSSIYLCSVGDSGNTIYFGEGSWLTVV.

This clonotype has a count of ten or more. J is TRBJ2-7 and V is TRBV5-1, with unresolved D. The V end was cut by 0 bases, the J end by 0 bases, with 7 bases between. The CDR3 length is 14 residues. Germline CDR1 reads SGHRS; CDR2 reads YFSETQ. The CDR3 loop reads CASSLASSSYEQYF. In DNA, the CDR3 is TGCGCCAGCAGCTTGGCATCCAGCTCCTACGAGCAGTACTTC.

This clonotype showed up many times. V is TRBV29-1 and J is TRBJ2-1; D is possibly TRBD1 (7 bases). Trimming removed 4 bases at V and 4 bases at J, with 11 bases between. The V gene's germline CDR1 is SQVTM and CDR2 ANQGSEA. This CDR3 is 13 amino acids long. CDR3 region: CSVAQGGYNEQFF. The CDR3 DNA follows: TGCAGCGTTGCCCAGGGGGGATACAATGAGCAGTTCTTC.

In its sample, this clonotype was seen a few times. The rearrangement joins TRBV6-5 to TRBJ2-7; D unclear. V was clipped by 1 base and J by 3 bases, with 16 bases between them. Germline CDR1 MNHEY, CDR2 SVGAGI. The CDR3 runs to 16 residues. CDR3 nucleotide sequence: TGTGCCAGCAGTTACTATCGTCGAAGGACCCTCTACGAGCAGTACTTC. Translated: CASSYYRRRTLYEQYF.

The CDR3 bases are TGTGCCAGCAGGATGACAGATACGCAGTATTTT. Protein product: CASRMTDTQYF. This sequence joins TRBV27 and TRBJ2-3; no clear D. Trimming cost V 6 bases and J 3 bases, with 4 bases left between them. The germline V gene has CDR1 MNHEY and CDR2 SMNVEV (reference sequence). The CDR3 has 11 amino acids.

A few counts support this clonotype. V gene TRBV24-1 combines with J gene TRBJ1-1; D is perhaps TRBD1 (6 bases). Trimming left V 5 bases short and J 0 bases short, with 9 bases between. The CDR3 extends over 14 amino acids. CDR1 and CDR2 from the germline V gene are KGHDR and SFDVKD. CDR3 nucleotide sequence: TGTGCCACCAGTGGAGGGACATTGAACACTGAAGCTTTCTTT. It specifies CATSGGTLNTEAFF.

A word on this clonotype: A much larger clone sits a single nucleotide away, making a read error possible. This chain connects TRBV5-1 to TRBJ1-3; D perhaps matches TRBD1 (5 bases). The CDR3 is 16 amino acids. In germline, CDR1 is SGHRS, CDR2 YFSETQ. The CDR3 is CASSLQGPISGDTIYF. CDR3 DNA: TGCGCCAGCAGCTTGCAGGGTCCCATCTCTGGAGACACCATATATTTT.

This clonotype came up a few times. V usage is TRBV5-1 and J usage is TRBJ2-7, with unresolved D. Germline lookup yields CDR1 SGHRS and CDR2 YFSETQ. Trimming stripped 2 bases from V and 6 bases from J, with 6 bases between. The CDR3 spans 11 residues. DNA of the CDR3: TGCGCCAGCAGCTTCCGATCCGAGCAGTACTTC. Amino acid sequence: CASSFRSEQYF. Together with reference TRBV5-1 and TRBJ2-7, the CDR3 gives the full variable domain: KAGVTQTPRYLIKTRGQQVTLSCSPISGHRSVSWYQQTPGQGLQFLFEYFSETQRNKGNFPGRFSGRQFSNSRSEMNVSTLELGDSALYLCASSFRSEQYFGPGTRLTVT.

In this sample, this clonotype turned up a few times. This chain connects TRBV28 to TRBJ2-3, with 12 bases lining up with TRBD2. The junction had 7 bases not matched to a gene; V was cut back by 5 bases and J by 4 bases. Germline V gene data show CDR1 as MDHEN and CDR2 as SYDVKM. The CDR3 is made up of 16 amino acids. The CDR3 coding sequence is TGTGCCAGCAGTACCATACTAGCGGGAGGCTCAGATACGCAGTATTTT. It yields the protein CASSTILAGGSDTQYF.